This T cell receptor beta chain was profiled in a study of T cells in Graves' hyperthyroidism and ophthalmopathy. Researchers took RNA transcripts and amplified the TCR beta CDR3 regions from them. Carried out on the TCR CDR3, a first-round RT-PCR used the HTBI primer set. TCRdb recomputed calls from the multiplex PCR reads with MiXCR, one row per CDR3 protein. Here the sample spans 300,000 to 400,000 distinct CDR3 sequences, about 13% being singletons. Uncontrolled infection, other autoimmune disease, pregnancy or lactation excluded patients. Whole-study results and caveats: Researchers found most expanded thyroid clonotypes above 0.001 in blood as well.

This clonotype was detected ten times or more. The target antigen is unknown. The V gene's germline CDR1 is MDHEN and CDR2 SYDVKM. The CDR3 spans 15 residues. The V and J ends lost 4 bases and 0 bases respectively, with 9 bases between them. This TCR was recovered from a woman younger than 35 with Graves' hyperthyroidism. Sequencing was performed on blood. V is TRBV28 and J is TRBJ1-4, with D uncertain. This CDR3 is CASSSSDATNEKLFF. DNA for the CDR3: TGTGCCAGCAGTTCCTCAGATGCAACTAATGAAAAACTGTTTTTT.